A single T cell receptor beta chain is shown here with its context. This entry belongs to a study of blood T cell repertoires in COVID-19. The wider study: Acute-phase and convalescent COVID-19 samples originated in the United States, Italy and Spain. In each case, the material was cDNA or gDNA derived from T cells, B-cell-depleted T cells, or PBMCs.

The CDR3 loop spans 14 amino acids. Trimming pared 5 bases from V and 1 base from J, leaving 6 bases between. Germline CDR1 reads KGHSH; CDR2 reads LQKENI. Original analysis: The assay estimated nucleated cells by amplifying reference gene primers. The method was immunoSEQ multiplex PCR; TCRdb's version includes in-frame clones alone and lacks a portion of them. The V and J calls and the clone size are those of that table, but D and trimming were determined from the DNA. Seen here are about 69,000 clones, less than 95% observed once, and the top ten hold under 6.5%. Source material: peripheral blood. This TCR was sampled from a woman aged 18-35 years with acute or convalescent COVID-19. The rearrangement uses TRBV18 and TRBJ2-6; no clear D. The CDR3 nucleotides are TGTGCCAGCTCAGTACAGTCTGGGGCCAACGTCCTGACTTTC. It is translated as CASSVQSGANVLTF.